This T cell receptor (beta chain) was documented in a study of T cell repertoires in cytomegalovirus infection. Germline CDR1 is LNHDA and CDR2 is SQIVND (reference sequence). The CDR3 length is 14 residues. Trimming at V came to 1 base and at J to 5 bases, leaving 4 bases not matched to a gene. TCRdb re-called the reads through MiXCR, storing one row per CDR3 protein. In the table there are fewer than 950,000 distinct CDR3 sequences, about 33% of which are singletons. With regard to this clonotype: Its matching antigen is unknown.

This TCR came from a human donor in good health (CMV status not recorded). Some clones in this sample may be carry-over from other donors' samples. The sample consisted of cultured CD8+ T cells from PBMCs, taken from culture after CMV antigen stimulation. The V call is TRBV19, the J call TRBJ2-5, with TRBD1 identical over 7 bases. The CDR3 loop is CASSIATGMETQYF. The CDR3, as DNA: TGTGCCAGTAGTATAGCGACAGGGATGGAGACCCAGTACTTC. The full variable domain, rest sourced from reference TRBV19 and TRBJ2-5, is DGGITQSPKYLFRKEGQNVTLSCEQNLNHDAMYWYRQDPGQGLRLIYYSQIVNDFQKGDIAEGYSVSREKKESFPLTVTSAQKNPTAFYLCASSIATGMETQYFGPGTRLLVL.